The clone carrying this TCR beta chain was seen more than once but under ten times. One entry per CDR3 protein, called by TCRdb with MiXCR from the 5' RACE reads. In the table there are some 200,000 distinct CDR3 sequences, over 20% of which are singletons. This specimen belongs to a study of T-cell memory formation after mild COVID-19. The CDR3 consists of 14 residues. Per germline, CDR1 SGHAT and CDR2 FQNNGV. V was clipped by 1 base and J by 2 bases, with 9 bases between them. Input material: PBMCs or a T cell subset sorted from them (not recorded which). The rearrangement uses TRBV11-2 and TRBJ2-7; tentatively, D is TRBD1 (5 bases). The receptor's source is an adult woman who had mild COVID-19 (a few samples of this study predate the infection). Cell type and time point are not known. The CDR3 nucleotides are TGTGCCAGCAGCTTAGTTGTCAGGGCCTACGAGCAGTACTTC. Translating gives CASSLVVRAYEQYF.